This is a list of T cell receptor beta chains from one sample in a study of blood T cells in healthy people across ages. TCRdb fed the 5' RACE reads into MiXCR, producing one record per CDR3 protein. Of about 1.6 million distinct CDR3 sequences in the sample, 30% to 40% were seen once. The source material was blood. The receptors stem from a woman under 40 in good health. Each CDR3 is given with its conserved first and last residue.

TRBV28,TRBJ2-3,CASSFRSTGGLYTDTQYF
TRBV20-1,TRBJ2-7,CSARDQEGASKQYF
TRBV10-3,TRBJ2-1,CAIRRTAGDPPGEQFF
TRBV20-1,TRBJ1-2,CSALGVNGYTF
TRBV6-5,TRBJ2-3,CASSRGTSVSTDTQYF
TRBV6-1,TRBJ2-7,CASKSGGPDEQYF
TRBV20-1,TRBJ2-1,CSARMPAYNEQFF
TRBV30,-,CAYKDPYEQYF
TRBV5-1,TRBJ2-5,CASSLEKETQYF
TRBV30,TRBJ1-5,CAWSRGQRDQPQHF
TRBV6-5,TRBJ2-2,CASSWLGLAGGRMNTGELFF
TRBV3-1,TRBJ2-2,CASSRLGADTGELFF
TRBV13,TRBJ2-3,CASSPGDPTQYF
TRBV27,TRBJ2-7,CASTKTSGGTYEQYF
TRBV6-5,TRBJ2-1,CASCRRPGSEQFF
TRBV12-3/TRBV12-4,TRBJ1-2,CASSLTLTGGFGYTF
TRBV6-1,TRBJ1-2,CASSEDSDRESSHYGYTF
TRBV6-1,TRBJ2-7,CASSETASSYEQYF
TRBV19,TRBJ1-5,CASTDRLNQPQHF
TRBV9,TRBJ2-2,CASSVGDRGRTGELFF
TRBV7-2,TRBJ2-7,CASSPTSGSRYEQYF
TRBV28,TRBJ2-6,CASSLTGLLSGANVLTF
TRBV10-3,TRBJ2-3,CASMASAGAGTDTQYF
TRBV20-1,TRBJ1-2,CSASPGQGGCTF
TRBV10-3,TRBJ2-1,CAITNGRISGVSNEQFF
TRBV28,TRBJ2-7,CASSVAGTGYYEQYF
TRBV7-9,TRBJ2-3,CASSSLTGKGTDTQYF
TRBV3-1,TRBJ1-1,CASSQDRGWGTEAFF
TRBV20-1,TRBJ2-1,CSARDRRANEQFF
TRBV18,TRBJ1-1,CASSPDATGTTEAFF
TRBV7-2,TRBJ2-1,CASSLDSASGRGEQFF
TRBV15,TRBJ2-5,CATSTGLAGVQETQYF
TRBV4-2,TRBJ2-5,CASSQETERERRETQYF
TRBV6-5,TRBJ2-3,CASSYSVPSGSTDTQYF
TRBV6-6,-,CASGLWQKETQYF
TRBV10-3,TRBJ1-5,CAISPPGSNQPQHF
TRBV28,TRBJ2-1,CASSPFSFNEQFF
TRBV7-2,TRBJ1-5,CTSSLGGTGWNQPQHF